The clone carrying this TCR beta chain has at least ten counts. The CDR3 has 12 residues. J was trimmed by 4 bases and V by 10 bases; bases with no gene match: 5. Germline V gene sequence: CDR1 MDHEN, CDR2 SYDVKM. Time point specified: newly diagnosed GD, antithyroid drugs for less than 3 months. Construction of the TCR library relied on RNA isolated from PBMCs. The data derive from a study of regulatory T cells in long-lasting Graves disease. Library construction for TCR beta used iRepertoire HTBI primers and Arm-PCR of CDR3 regions. TCRdb re-derived calls from the multiplex PCR reads in MiXCR, one entry per CDR3 protein. The sample lists more than 450,000 distinct CDR3 sequences; more than 10% were seen once. The same specimen was also included in a second study, on T cells in Graves' hyperthyroidism and ophthalmopathy. This second report adds: Peripheral blood also featured most of the thyroid clonotypes expanded above 0.001.

The clonotype was recovered from a woman younger than 45 with Graves disease. V usage is TRBV28 and J usage is TRBJ2-7, with 9 bases that match TRBD1. The starting material was peripheral blood mononuclear cells (PBMCs), obtained at new diagnosis, from a patient treated with antithyroid drugs. Written as DNA, the CDR3 is TGTGCCACCAGACAGGGGGGGTACGAGCAGTACTTC. Translating gives CATRQGGYEQYF.